The entry below gives a single T cell receptor beta chain sequence along with its context. During active infection, Seattle patients enrolled and were then monitored through disease. Some clones are missing from TCRdb's copy, which holds only in-frame ones; the method was immunoSEQ multiplex PCR. Of about 330,000 clones listed, approximately 88% are singletons. V dropped 5 bases and J dropped 8; count of bases not matched to a gene: 7. Germline values: CDR1 MNHEY, CDR2 SVGAGI. This CDR3 has 13 amino acids. The sample comes from a study of blood T cell repertoires in COVID-19. Overall study context: The samples span acute and convalescent COVID-19 from the United States, Italy and Spain. The analysed material was cDNA or gDNA that came from T cells, B-cell-depleted T cells, or PBMCs.

The chain joins TRBV6-5 to TRBJ1-2; 8 nucleotides match TRBD1. The source material was peripheral blood. The TCR comes from a man aged 25 to 40 with COVID-19, enrolled during active disease. CDR3 sequence reads: CASSHRGLGGYTF. The CDR3 DNA follows: TGTGCCAGCAGTCACAGGGGGTTGGGAGGCTACACCTTC.